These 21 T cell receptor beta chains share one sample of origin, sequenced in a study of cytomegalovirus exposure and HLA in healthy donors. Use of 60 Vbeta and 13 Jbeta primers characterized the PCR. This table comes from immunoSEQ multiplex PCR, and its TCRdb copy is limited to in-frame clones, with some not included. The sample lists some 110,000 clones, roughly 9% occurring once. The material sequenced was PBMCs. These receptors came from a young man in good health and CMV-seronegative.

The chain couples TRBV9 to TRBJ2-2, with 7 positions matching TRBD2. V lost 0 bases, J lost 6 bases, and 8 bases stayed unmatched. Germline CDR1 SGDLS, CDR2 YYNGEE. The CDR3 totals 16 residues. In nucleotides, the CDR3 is TGTGCCAGCAGCGTAGCGCCAGCGGGATCTCCCGGGGAGCTGTTTTTT. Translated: CASSVAPAGSPGELFF.

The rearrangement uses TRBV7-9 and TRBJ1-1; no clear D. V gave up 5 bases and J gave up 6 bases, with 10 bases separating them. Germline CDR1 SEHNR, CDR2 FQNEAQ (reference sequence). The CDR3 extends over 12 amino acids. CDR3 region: CASSMIRAEAFF. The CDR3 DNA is TGTGCCAGCAGCATGATCCGGGCTGAAGCTTTCTTT.

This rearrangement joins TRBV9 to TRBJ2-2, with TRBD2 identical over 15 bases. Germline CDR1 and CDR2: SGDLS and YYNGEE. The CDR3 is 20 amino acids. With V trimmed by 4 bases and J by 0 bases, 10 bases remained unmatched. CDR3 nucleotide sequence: TGTGCCAGCAGCTCGGGACTAGCGGGGGGAGGTTTACCGAACACCGGGGAGCTGTTTTTT. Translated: CASSSGLAGGGLPNTGELFF.

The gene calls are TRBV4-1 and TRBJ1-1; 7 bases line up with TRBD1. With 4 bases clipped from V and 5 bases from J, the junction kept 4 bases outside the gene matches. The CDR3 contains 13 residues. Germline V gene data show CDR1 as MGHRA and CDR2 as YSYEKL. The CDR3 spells CASSRQGGTEAFF. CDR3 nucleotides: TGCGCCAGCAGCCGCCAGGGGGGAACTGAAGCTTTCTTT.

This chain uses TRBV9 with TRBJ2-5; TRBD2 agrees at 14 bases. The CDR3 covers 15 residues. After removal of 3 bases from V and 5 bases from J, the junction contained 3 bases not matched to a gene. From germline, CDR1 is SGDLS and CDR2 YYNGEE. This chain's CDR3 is CASSGGLAGVETQYF. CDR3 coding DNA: TGTGCCAGCAGCGGGGGACTAGCGGGGGTGGAGACCCAGTACTTC.

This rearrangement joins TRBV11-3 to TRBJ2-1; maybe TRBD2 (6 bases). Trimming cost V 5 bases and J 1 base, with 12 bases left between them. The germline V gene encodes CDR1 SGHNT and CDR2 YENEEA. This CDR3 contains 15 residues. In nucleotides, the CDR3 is TGTGCCAGCAGCCCGGAGGGGATATCCTACAATGAGCAGTTCTTC. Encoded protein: CASSPEGISYNEQFF.

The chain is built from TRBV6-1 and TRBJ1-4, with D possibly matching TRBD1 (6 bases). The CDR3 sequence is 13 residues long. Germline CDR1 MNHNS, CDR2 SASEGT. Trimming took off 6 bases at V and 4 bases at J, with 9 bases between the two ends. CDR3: CASRTGINEKLFF. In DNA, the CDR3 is TGTGCCAGCAGGACAGGTATTAATGAAAAACTGTTTTTT.

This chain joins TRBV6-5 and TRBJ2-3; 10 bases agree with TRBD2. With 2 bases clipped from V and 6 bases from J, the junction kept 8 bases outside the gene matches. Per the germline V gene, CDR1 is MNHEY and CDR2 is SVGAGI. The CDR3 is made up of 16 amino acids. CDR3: CASSYVASGGGDTQYF. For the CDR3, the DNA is TGTGCCAGCAGTTACGTGGCTAGCGGGGGCGGGGATACGCAGTATTTT.

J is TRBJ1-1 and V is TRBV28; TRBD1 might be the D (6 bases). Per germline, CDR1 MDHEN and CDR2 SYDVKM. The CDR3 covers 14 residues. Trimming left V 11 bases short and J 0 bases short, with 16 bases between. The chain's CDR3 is CAVRAGEMNTEAFF. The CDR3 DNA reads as TGTGCCGTACGGGCAGGGGAGATGAACACTGAAGCTTTCTTT.

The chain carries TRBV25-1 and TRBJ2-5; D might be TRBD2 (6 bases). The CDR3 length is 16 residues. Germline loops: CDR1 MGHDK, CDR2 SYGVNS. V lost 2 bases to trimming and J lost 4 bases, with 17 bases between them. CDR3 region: CASSEGTEGFRETQYF. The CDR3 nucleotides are TGTGCCAGCAGTGAAGGGACGGAGGGTTTTCGAGAGACCCAGTACTTC.

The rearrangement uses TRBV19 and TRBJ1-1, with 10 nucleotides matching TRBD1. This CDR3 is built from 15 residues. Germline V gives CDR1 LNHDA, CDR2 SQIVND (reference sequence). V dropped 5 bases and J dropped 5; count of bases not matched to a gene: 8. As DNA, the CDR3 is TGTGCCAGTAGTCCAAGACAGGGGGCGGTTACTGAAGCTTTCTTT. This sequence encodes CASSPRQGAVTEAFF.

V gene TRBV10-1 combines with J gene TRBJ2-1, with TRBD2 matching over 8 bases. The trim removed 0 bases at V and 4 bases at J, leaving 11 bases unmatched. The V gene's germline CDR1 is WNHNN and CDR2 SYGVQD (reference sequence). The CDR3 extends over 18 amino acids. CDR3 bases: TGCGCCAGCAGTGAGTCCGGTAGCGGGGCGGATTGGTACAATGAGCAGTTCTTC. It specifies CASSESGSGADWYNEQFF.

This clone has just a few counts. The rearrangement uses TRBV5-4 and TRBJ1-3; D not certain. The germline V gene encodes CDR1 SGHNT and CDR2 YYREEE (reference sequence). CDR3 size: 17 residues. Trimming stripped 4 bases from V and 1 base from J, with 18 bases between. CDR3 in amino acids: CASSPEGGVLSGNTIYF. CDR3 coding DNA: TGTGCCAGCAGCCCAGAGGGTGGGGTTCTTTCTGGAAACACCATATATTTT.

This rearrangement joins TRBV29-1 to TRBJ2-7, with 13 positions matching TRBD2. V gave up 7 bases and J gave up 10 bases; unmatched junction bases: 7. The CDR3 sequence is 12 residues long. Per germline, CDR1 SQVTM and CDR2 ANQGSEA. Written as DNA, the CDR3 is TGCAGCGGGACTAGCGGGAGTAGGGAACAGTACTTC. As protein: CSGTSGSREQYF.

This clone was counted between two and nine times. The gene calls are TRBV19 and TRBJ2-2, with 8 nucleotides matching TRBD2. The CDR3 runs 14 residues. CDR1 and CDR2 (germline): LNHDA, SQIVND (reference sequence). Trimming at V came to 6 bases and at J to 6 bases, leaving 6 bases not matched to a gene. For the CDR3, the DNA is TGTGCCAGTAGGCCAGCGGGGGTAGCCGGGGAGCTGTTTTTT. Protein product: CASRPAGVAGELFF.

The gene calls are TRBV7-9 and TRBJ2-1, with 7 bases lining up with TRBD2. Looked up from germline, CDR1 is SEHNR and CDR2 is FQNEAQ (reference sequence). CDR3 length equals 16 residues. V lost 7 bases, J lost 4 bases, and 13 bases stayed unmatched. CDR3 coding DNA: TGTGCCAGCATCCGGAGGGGCGGGAGTCTGTACAATGAGCAGTTCTTC. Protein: CASIRRGGSLYNEQFF.

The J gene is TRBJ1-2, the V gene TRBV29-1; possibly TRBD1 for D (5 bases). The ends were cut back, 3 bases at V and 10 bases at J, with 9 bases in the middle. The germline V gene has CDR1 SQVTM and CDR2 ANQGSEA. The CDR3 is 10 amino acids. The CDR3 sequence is CSVEDNNYTF. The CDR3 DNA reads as TGCAGCGTTGAGGACAACAACTACACCTTC.

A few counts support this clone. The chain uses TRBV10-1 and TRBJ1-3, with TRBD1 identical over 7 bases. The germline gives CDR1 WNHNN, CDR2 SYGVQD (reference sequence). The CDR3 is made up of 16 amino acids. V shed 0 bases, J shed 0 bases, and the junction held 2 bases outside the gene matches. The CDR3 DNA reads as TGCGCCAGCAGTGAGTCGGGGACAGCCTCTGGAAACACCATATATTTT. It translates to CASSESGTASGNTIYF.

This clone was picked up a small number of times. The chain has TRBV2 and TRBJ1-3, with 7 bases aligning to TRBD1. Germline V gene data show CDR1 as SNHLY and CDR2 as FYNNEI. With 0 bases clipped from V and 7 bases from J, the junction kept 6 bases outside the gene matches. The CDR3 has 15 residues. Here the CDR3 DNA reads TGTGCCAGCAGTGAAGCGGAGGGCAGGGGGAACACCATATATTTT. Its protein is CASSEAEGRGNTIYF. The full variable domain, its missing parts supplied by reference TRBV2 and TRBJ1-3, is EPEVTQTPSHQVTQMGQEVILRCVPISNHLYFYWYRQILGQKVEFLVSFYNNEISEKSEIFDDQFSVERPDGSNFTLKIRSTKLEDSAMYFCASSEAEGRGNTIYFGEGSWLTVV.

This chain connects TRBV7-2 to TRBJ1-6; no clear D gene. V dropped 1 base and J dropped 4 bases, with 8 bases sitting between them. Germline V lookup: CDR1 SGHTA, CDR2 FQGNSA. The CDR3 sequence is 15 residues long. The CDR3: CASSLEKSYNSPLHF. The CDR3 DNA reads TGTGCCAGCAGCTTAGAAAAGAGTTATAATTCACCCCTCCACTTT.

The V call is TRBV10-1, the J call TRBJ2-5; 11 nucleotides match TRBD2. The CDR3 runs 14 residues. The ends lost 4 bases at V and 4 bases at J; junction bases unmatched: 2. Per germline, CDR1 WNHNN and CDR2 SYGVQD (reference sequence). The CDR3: CASSGGLAGETQYF. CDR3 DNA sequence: TGCGCCAGCAGTGGAGGACTAGCGGGAGAGACCCAGTACTTC.